A selection of T cell receptor beta chains follows, all from one sample in a study of blood T cell repertoires in COVID-19. Measured with immunoSEQ multiplex PCR; TCRdb has only the in-frame clones, and not every one. This table holds a few hundred thousand clones, 84% found once. The source material was PBMCs or T cells enriched from blood (not recorded which). The receptors shown here come from a woman aged 40 to 55 who had recovered from COVID-19. CDR3s include the opening cysteine and the closing phenylalanine or tryptophan. A D gene is named only where the DNA matches it firmly. Expanded clones are given a class, and other clones once, few, many or no size at all.

V gene	J gene	clone size	D gene	CDR3 DNA	CDR3 protein
TRBV29-1	TRBJ2-1	medium-sized	TRBD1	TGCAGCGTGAGTGGGACAGACGTATACAATGAGCAGTTCTTC	CSVSGTDVYNEQFF
TRBV9	TRBJ1-3	few	.	TGTGCCAGCAGCGTAGGGGCATATCAAAGCTCTGGAAACACCATATATTTT	CASSVGAYQSSGNTIYF
TRBV12-3/TRBV12-4	TRBJ1-5	.	.	TGTGCCAGCAGTTTAGGCGCCAATCAGCCCCAGCATTTT	CASSLGANQPQHF
TRBV18	TRBJ1-2	.	.	TGTGCCAGCTCACCTACCCGGGGGGCGGACTATGGCTACACCTTC	CASSPTRGADYGYTF
TRBV4-1	TRBJ2-4	.	TRBD2	TGCGCCAGCAGCCAGAAGGCAGGACTAGCGGGAGTCAAAAACATTCAGTACTTC	CASSQKAGLAGVKNIQYF
TRBV4-1	TRBJ2-2	.	.	TGCGCCAGCAGCCAAGATTTCCCTTCCACCGGGGAGCTGTTTTTT	CASSQDFPSTGELFF
TRBV7-2	TRBJ2-7	.	TRBD1	TGTGCCAGCAGTCGAAAAACGCCCGGACAGGGCCCCTACGAGCAGTACTTC	CASSRKTPGQGPYEQYF
TRBV6-1	TRBJ1-2	.	TRBD1	TGTGCCAGCAGTGAACAGGGGGCCCCCTATGGCTACACCTTC	CASSEQGAPYGYTF
TRBV18	TRBJ1-4	.	TRBD1	TGTGCCAGCTCACCTGGGACAGTTGAAAAACTGTTTTTT	CASSPGTVEKLFF
TRBV19	TRBJ1-1	.	.	TGTGCCAGTAGTGCGTGGGACTCCCAAGCTTTCTTT	CASSAWDSQAFF
TRBV30	TRBJ2-7	.	TRBD1	TGTGCCTGGAGTGCCCAGGGGGCGCGAGAGCAGTACTTC	CAWSAQGAREQYF
TRBV7-2	TRBJ1-2	once	.	TGTGCCAGCAGCCCGAGCGGGAACTATGGCTACACCTTC	CASSPSGNYGYTF
TRBV4-1	TRBJ2-6	.	TRBD1	TGCGCCAGCAGCCAAGGGGACAGGGGGGCCCTGAGCTCTGGGGCCAACGTCCTGACTTTC	CASSQGDRGALSSGANVLTF
TRBV18	TRBJ2-7	.	TRBD2	TGTGCCAGCTCACCCACCACGACTAGCGGGAGCTCCTACGAGCAGTACTTC	CASSPTTTSGSSYEQYF
TRBV11-3	TRBJ2-1	.	TRBD2	TGTGCCAGCAGCCTAGCGGGAGGAAACAATGAGCAGTTCTTC	CASSLAGGNNEQFF
TRBV5-1	TRBJ2-7	.	.	TGCGCCAGCAGCCTCCGCTCCTACGAGCAGTACTTC	CASSLRSYEQYF
TRBV10-2	TRBJ1-1	.	.	TGCGCCAGCAGGGGCATGAACACTGAAGCTTTCTTT	CASRGMNTEAFF
TRBV7-2	TRBJ1-2	.	TRBD1	TGTGCCAGCAGCCCAAGACAGGGGGTACGGGACTACACCTTC	CASSPRQGVRDYTF
TRBV5-1	TRBJ1-1	.	TRBD1	TGCGCCAGCAGCCAGGGGGATGGGAACACTGAAGCTTTCTTT	CASSQGDGNTEAFF
TRBV6-5	TRBJ1-5	.	.	TGTGCCAGCAGAGCCGGTCCCAATCAGCCCCAGCATTTT	CASRAGPNQPQHF
TRBV7-2	TRBJ2-1	few	.	TGTGCCAGCAGCCAGGGGATCTTC	CASSQGIF
TRBV4-2	TRBJ2-3	many	TRBD1	TGTGCCAGCAGCCAAGGGACAGGGGGCCCAGATACGCAGTATTTT	CASSQGTGGPDTQYF
TRBV29-1	TRBJ1-1	once	.	TGCAGCGGACAGAACACTGAAGCTTTCTTT	CSGQNTEAFF
TRBV5-1	TRBJ2-3	.	.	TGCGCCAGCTACTCAGGGGAGTGGGATACGCAGTATTTT	CASYSGEWDTQYF
TRBV7-2	TRBJ2-5	.	TRBD2	TGTGCCAGCAGCTTAGCCCGGACTAGCGGAGCGCAAGAGACCCAGTACTTC	CASSLARTSGAQETQYF
TRBV30	TRBJ2-3	.	TRBD2	TGTGCCTGGGGGGTTCCCAGCGGGAGAAGGACAGATACGCAGTATTTT	CAWGVPSGRRTDTQYF
TRBV2	TRBJ2-3	.	.	TGTGCCAGCAGTGGGGCGTGGGGAGTCGCAGATACGCAGTATTTT	CASSGAWGVADTQYF
TRBV10-1	TRBJ2-2	.	TRBD2	TGCGCCAGCAGTGAAGGGAGGGCCACCGGGGAGCTGTTTTTT	CASSEGRATGELFF
TRBV7-2	TRBJ2-3	.	TRBD1	TGTGCCAGCTCCCGGGACAGGGAGACAGATACGCAGTATTTT	CASSRDRETDTQYF
TRBV5-6	TRBJ2-3	.	.	TGTGCCAGCAGCTTGGACAGTGGCACAGATACGCAGTATTTT	CASSLDSGTDTQYF
TRBV6-5	TRBJ2-7	.	TRBD1	TGTGCCAGCATTCTCGGGACAGGGGTCTACGAGCAGTACTTC	CASILGTGVYEQYF
TRBV7-2	TRBJ1-4	.	.	TGTGCCAGCAGCCCCCGGGGTACCAATGAAAAACTGTTTTTT	CASSPRGTNEKLFF
TRBV28	TRBJ1-2	many	TRBD1	TGTGCCAGCAGTTTACAAACGTACAGGGGCCGCTATGGCTACACCTTC	CASSLQTYRGRYGYTF
TRBV7-6	TRBJ2-3	.	TRBD1	TGTGCCAGCAGCCCCTGGACAGGGGGCTTAGTAGATACGCAGTATTTT	CASSPWTGGLVDTQYF
TRBV28	TRBJ1-3	.	TRBD1	TGTGCCAGCAGTTCTGACAGGGGTCCCGGAAACACCATATATTTT	CASSSDRGPGNTIYF
TRBV19	TRBJ1-2	few	.	TGTGCCAGTAGTAAACTTCAAGAATCTATGAATGGCTACACCTTC	CASSKLQESMNGYTF
TRBV28	TRBJ1-2	.	TRBD1	TGTGCCAGCAGTCCGGACAGGGGAAAGGATGGCTACACCTTC	CASSPDRGKDGYTF
TRBV27	TRBJ2-7	.	.	TGTGCCAGCAGTTCTCGGAGCGGGCTGGACGAGCAGTACTTC	CASSSRSGLDEQYF
TRBV10-2	TRBJ2-7	.	.	TGCGCCAGCAGGGGTCAGGGGCAAGGGTACGAGCAGTACTTC	CASRGQGQGYEQYF
TRBV28	TRBJ2-7	.	TRBD2	TGTGCCAGCCAATCGAGCGGGAGGGCCCCCTACGAGCAGTACTTC	CASQSSGRAPYEQYF
TRBV5-1	TRBJ2-1	.	.	TGCGCCAGCAGCTCGGACCAGGGGTACCCTTACAATGAGCAGTTCTTC	CASSSDQGYPYNEQFF
TRBV10-1	TRBJ1-6	.	.	TGCGCCAGCAGTGAGATGGCCACTAATTCACCCCTCCACTTT	CASSEMATNSPLHF
TRBV27	TRBJ2-1	few	TRBD1	TGTGCCAGCACCCGGGACAGGGGGCTCAATGAGCAGTTCTTC	CASTRDRGLNEQFF
TRBV7-6	TRBJ2-7	once	TRBD2	TGTGCCAGCAGGTCGGGACTAGCGGGGGCCTACGAGCAGTACTTC	CASRSGLAGAYEQYF
TRBV25-1	TRBJ1-2	.	.	TGTGCCAGCAGTGTCGAAGGGCGGGGCTATGGCTACACCTTC	CASSVEGRGYGYTF
TRBV16	TRBJ1-2	.	.	TGTGCCAGCAGCCAACAGGGGAACTATGGCTACACCTTC	CASSQQGNYGYTF
TRBV7-2	TRBJ1-6	.	.	TGTGCCAGCAGTCGTCTGGAGGGTGCCTATAATTCACCCCTCCACTTT	CASSRLEGAYNSPLHF
TRBV25-1	TRBJ1-2	.	.	TGTGCCAGCAGTGAATATGAGGGGGAACCTACTGGCTACACCTTC	CASSEYEGEPTGYTF
TRBV6-4	TRBJ2-2	.	TRBD1	TGTGCCAGCAGCAAGACAGGGGACACCGGGGAGCTGTTTTTT	CASSKTGDTGELFF
TRBV6-2/TRBV6-3	TRBJ1-1	.	TRBD1	TGTGCCAGCAGCCGAGACAGGGCCGGGGGAGCTTTCTTT	CASSRDRAGGAFF
TRBV19	TRBJ1-1	.	.	TGTGCCAGTACCCCGGTGCAGGTAGGCACTGAAGCTTTCTTT	CASTPVQVGTEAFF
TRBV19	TRBJ2-3	.	TRBD2	TGTGCCAGTAGTTCTTCTAGCGGGCGGACAGATACGCAGTATTTT	CASSSSSGRTDTQYF
TRBV28	TRBJ1-1	.	.	TGTGCCAGCACCTTCCCGGGGGGCACTGAAGCTTTCTTT	CASTFPGGTEAFF
TRBV24-1	TRBJ2-1	.	.	TGTGCCACCAGTGATCGACTAGGGACCTACAATGAGCAGTTCTTC	CATSDRLGTYNEQFF
TRBV27	TRBJ2-1	.	TRBD2	TGTGCCAGCACCCCCTGGACTAGCGGGAACAATGAGCAGTTCTTC	CASTPWTSGNNEQFF